This T cell receptor beta chain was captured by sequencing in a study of T cell responses to AZD1222 COVID-19 vaccine. TCRdb's table, derived via immunoSEQ multiplex PCR, lists solely in-frame clones and lacks some. Among 150,000 or so clones, about 93% were seen once, and the ten largest hold under 10%. This receptor was obtained from an adult in good health. Specimen: peripheral blood, collected on day 0 of AZD1222 vaccination.

The CDR3 reads CASSSIAGGTYEQYF. The CDR3 DNA reads TGTGCCAGCAGTTCCATAGCGGGGGGGACCTACGAGCAGTACTTC. V usage is TRBV28 and J usage is TRBJ2-7, with TRBD2 identical over 11 bases. The CDR3 sequence is 15 residues long. V trimming: 4 bases; J trimming: 2 bases; junction bases outside the gene matches: 4. Germline V gene data show CDR1 as MDHEN and CDR2 as SYDVKM.